This T cell receptor beta chain was observed in a study of control samples from healthy donors and cancer patients. Trimming stripped 4 bases from V and 0 bases from J, with 17 bases between. Germline V gene sequence: CDR1 SGHRS, CDR2 YFSETQ. CDR3 length: 17 residues. Clones were read by immunoSEQ multiplex PCR, and TCRdb kept only the in-frame ones, dropping some. The table lists around 120,000 clones, about 92% of them singletons. The V gene is TRBV5-1, the J gene TRBJ1-3; D remains ambiguous. The sequenced sample consisted of PBMCs. This TCR was sampled from a man aged 45-65 years with head and neck cancer. CDR3 nucleotides: TGCGCCAGCAGCCCAACTGGGCAGACCCTCTCTGGAAACACCATATATTTT. Its protein product is CASSPTGQTLSGNTIYF. Full variable domain (rest looked up from reference TRBV5-1 and TRBJ1-3): KAGVTQTPRYLIKTRGQQVTLSCSPISGHRSVSWYQQTPGQGLQFLFEYFSETQRNKGNFPGRFSGRQFSNSRSEMNVSTLELGDSALYLCASSPTGQTLSGNTIYFGEGSWLTVV.